Listed here are 12 T cell receptor beta chains from one sample, sequenced in a study of cytomegalovirus exposure and HLA in healthy donors. The PCR contained 60 Vbeta and 13 Jbeta primers. Clones were read by immunoSEQ multiplex PCR, and TCRdb kept only the in-frame ones, dropping some. The sample includes some 61,000 clones, 81% of them seen just once. The sequenced material came from PBMCs. These receptors all come from a human donor in good health.

The gene calls are TRBV28 and TRBJ1-5; a possible D gene is TRBD1 (6 bases). CDR1 is MDHEN, CDR2 SYDVKM, per germline. The CDR3 extends over 14 amino acids. The V end was cut by 7 bases, the J end by 1 base, with 11 bases between. The CDR3 protein is CASIRGASNQPQHF. CDR3 in DNA: TGTGCCAGCATCCGGGGGGCAAGCAATCAGCCCCAGCATTTT.

The chain couples TRBV27 to TRBJ1-1; D is unresolved. The CDR3 sequence is 14 residues long. CDR1 and CDR2 from the germline V gene are MNHEY and SMNVEV (reference sequence). V lost 2 bases and J 0 bases, leaving 7 bases between the germline ends. The chain's CDR3 is CASSLQYMNTEAFF. The CDR3 coding sequence is TGTGCCAGCAGTTTACAGTATATGAACACTGAAGCTTTCTTT.

This chain's CDR3 is CASRVEVNSPLHF. The CDR3 DNA follows: TGTGCCAGCAGGGTTGAGGTGAATTCACCCCTCCACTTT. V gene TRBV5-8 combines with J gene TRBJ1-6; the D is unclear. This CDR3 is 13 amino acids long. V lost 5 bases and J lost 7, with 10 bases in between. Per germline, CDR1 SGHTS and CDR2 YDEGEE.

As concerns this clone: The junction and the germline gene differ at one end; a read error may be behind it. The J gene is TRBJ1-1, the V gene TRBV7-9, with D possibly matching TRBD1 (6 bases). The CDR3 is made up of 16 amino acids. Germline assignment: CDR1 SEHNR and CDR2 FQNEAQ (reference sequence). The CDR3 loop reads CSSTPSLGALNTEAFF. CDR3 DNA: TGTTCCAGCACCCCCTCATTGGGGGCCCTCAACACTGAAGCTTTCTTT.

In DNA form, the CDR3 reads TGCGCCAGCAGCTTGGTTGGGGGGGCGGGCACTGAAGCTTTCTTT. This gives the protein CASSLVGGAGTEAFF. The rearrangement links TRBV5-1 to TRBJ1-1, with TRBD1 as a possible D gene (6 bases). Deletions cut 0 bases from V and 4 bases from J, with 13 bases between. The CDR3 has 15 residues. Germline V gene data show CDR1 as SGHRS and CDR2 as YFSETQ.

This rearrangement joins TRBV9 to TRBJ1-1, with 7 bases matching TRBD1. Germline CDR1 reads SGDLS; CDR2 reads YYNGEE. The length of the CDR3 is 13 residues. Trimming cost V 3 bases and J 7 bases; bases outside gene matches: 6. CDR3 nucleotides: TGTGCCAGCAGCGCAACAGGGGCCGGTGAAGCTTTCTTT. Translated, it gives CASSATGAGEAFF.

The chain uses TRBV27 and TRBJ2-7, with 7 bases lining up with TRBD2. The CDR3 is 13 amino acids. The germline CDR1 and CDR2 sequences are MNHEY and SMNVEV (reference sequence). Unmatched junction bases numbered 6, after V lost 7 bases and J lost 3 bases. The CDR3 region is CASMRGMGYEQYF. CDR3 nucleotide sequence: TGTGCCAGCATGCGGGGGATGGGCTACGAGCAGTACTTC.

The chain joins TRBV5-1 to TRBJ1-1, with a tentative D call TRBD1 (5 bases). Germline CDR1 is SGHRS and CDR2 is YFSETQ. Trimming removed 3 bases from V and 3 bases from J, with 18 bases in between. This CDR3 is built from 16 residues. This CDR3 reads CASSYTGGFEDTEAFF. CDR3 in DNA: TGCGCCAGCAGCTATACGGGGGGGTTTGAGGACACTGAAGCTTTCTTT.

The chain couples TRBV11-1 to TRBJ1-2, with 7 bases that match TRBD1. Losses at the gene ends were 0 bases for V and 8 bases for J; bases not matched to a gene: 9. The CDR3 extends over 15 amino acids. Germline V CDR1 and CDR2: SGHAT, FQDESV (reference sequence). CDR3 sequence reads: CASSLASGQAGGYTF. The CDR3 coding sequence is TGTGCCAGCAGCTTAGCCTCAGGACAGGCTGGGGGCTACACCTTC.

This clone was detected a few times. The chain has TRBV14 and TRBJ2-7; D remains ambiguous. Per the germline V gene, CDR1 is SGHDN and CDR2 is FVKESK. V was pared by 0 bases and J by 3 bases, with 18 bases between. The CDR3 consists of 17 residues. CDR3 in DNA: TGTGCCAGCAGCCAAGATTCGGGTAACACACGATACTACGAGCAGTACTTC. Translating it yields CASSQDSGNTRYYEQYF.

V gene TRBV7-9 combines with J gene TRBJ1-4; D not certain. The CDR3 runs 11 residues. From germline, CDR1 is SEHNR and CDR2 FQNEAQ (reference sequence). Trimming removed 3 bases from V and 8 bases from J, with 4 bases in between. The CDR3 is CASSFGEKLFF. The CDR3 nucleotides are TGTGCCAGCAGCTTCGGGGAAAAACTGTTTTTT.

This clone counts as medium-sized. This chain connects TRBV19 to TRBJ1-1; D ambiguous. This CDR3 region has 15 residues. V was trimmed by 4 bases and J by 3 bases, leaving 15 bases between them. The germline V gene has CDR1 LNHDA and CDR2 SQIVND (reference sequence). The CDR3 is CASSKGPGFDTEAFF. The CDR3 bases are TGTGCCAGTAGTAAGGGCCCGGGGTTTGACACTGAAGCTTTCTTT.